The clone carrying this TCR beta chain showed up many times. Its antigen remains unidentified. The data were taken from a study of T cells in Graves' hyperthyroidism and ophthalmopathy. Broader study findings: The model identified upcoming ophthalmopathy a median about six months ahead of onset.

This CDR3 comprises 14 residues. Trimming removed 1 base from V and 2 bases from J, with 12 bases in between. Germline CDR1 is DFQATT and CDR2 is SNEGSKA (reference sequence). Pregnant or lactating patients were excluded, as were those with uncontrolled infection or other autoimmune disease. Authors of the study amplified TCR beta CDR3 regions from RNA transcripts. HTBI primers were employed in a first-round RT-PCR of the TCR CDR3. One entry per CDR3 protein, called by TCRdb with MiXCR from the multiplex PCR reads. The sample consists of a few hundred thousand distinct CDR3 sequences, 16% of them appearing once.

Material for sequencing was blood. The genes are TRBV20-1 and TRBJ2-7; tentatively, D is TRBD2 (6 bases). The TCR sequence derives from a woman aged 40-49 years with Graves' ophthalmopathy. The CDR3 sequence: CSARGRGEPYEQYF. The CDR3 bases are TGCAGTGCTAGAGGGAGGGGCGAACCCTACGAGCAGTACTTC.